This is a list of T cell receptor beta chains from one sample in a study of blood T cell repertoires in COVID-19. Using immunoSEQ multiplex PCR, the repertoire was profiled, and TCRdb retains in-frame clones only, with some absent. The data show around 100,000 clones, just over 90% seen once. Sequenced input: peripheral blood. The source is a man aged 50 to 60 with active COVID-19. The CDR3 runs from the conserved cysteine through the conserved F or W. The D gene is left open where the match is weak. The size of a clone is reported for some rows only, either as once, few or many, or as a class for expanded clones.

>NA|TRBJ2-1|TRBD2|TRBV29-1
TGCAGCGTTCACCAAAGCGGGGGCAATGAGCAGTTCTTC
CSVHQSGGNEQFF
>NA|TRBJ1-4|TRBD1|TRBV2
TGTGCCAGCAGTGTGAGACCTCTAAGGGACAGGGTTTGGGAAAAACTGTTTTTT
CASSVRPLRDRVWEKLFF
>NA|TRBJ2-3|TRBD1|TRBV11-3
TGTGCCAGCAGCTTGAGGCAGGGGGCCACAGATACGCAGTATTTT
CASSLRQGATDTQYF
>NA|TRBJ2-4|TRBD1|TRBV18
TGTGCCAGCTCACCACGGACAGGGGGCCAAAACATTCAGTACTTC
CASSPRTGGQNIQYF
>NA|TRBJ1-1|TRBD1|TRBV5-5
TGTGCCAGCAGCCCGCGACAGGGACGAATGAACACTGAAGCTTTCTTT
CASSPRQGRMNTEAFF
>NA|TRBJ2-3|TRBD2|TRBV2
TGTGCCAGCAGTGACGGACTAGCGGGGATTCGTCCTTATACGCAGTATTTT
CASSDGLAGIRPYTQYF
>NA|TRBJ2-1|NA|TRBV5-1
TGCGCCAGCAGCTCGGGGCGGGGCTGGCGGTCGGATGAGCAGTTCTTC
CASSSGRGWRSDEQFF
>NA|TRBJ2-7|NA|TRBV12-3/TRBV12-4
TGTGCCAGCAGTTTAGGAGGTTCCTACGAGCAGTACTTC
CASSLGGSYEQYF
>NA|TRBJ1-2|NA|TRBV7-9
TGTGCCAGCAGCTTAGACCCTCCAGCTAACTATGGCTACACCTTC
CASSLDPPANYGYTF
>once|TRBJ2-2|NA|TRBV5-1
TGCGCCAGCAGCTTGGTGCCCCTCGCGGGGGCGGGCACCGGGGAGCTGTTTTTT
CASSLVPLAGAGTGELFF
>NA|TRBJ1-2|NA|TRBV4-2
TGTGCCAGCAGCCAAGATACAGTAAGTGGCTACACCTTC
CASSQDTVSGYTF
>NA|TRBJ1-6|TRBD1|TRBV19
TGTGCCAGCACAAACCGACCAGGGGGCGCCTATAATTCACCCCTCCACTTT
CASTNRPGGAYNSPLHF
>once|TRBJ2-3|TRBD2|TRBV11-3
TGTGCCAGCAGTTCTCCTTGGACTAGCGGGAACCCAGATACGCAGTATTTT
CASSSPWTSGNPDTQYF
>NA|TRBJ2-3|TRBD1|TRBV6-5
TGTGCCAGCAGTTCGCCGGGACAGGGAAATTCGGATACGCAGTATTTT
CASSSPGQGNSDTQYF
>NA|TRBJ2-3|NA|TRBV6-1
TGTGCCAGCAGTGAGAACAGGATGCCCAGCACAGATACGCAGTATTTT
CASSENRMPSTDTQYF
>NA|TRBJ1-2|NA|TRBV9
TGTGCCAGCAGCGTATCGGGTGCCCATGGCTACACCTTC
CASSVSGAHGYTF
>NA|TRBJ1-1|NA|TRBV19
TGTGCCAGTAGTCCTCAAGCAAACACTGAAGCTTTCTTT
CASSPQANTEAFF
>once|TRBJ1-1|NA|TRBV5-6
TGTGCCAGCGGACCGGGTACAGGGATTTTGGACACTGAAGCTTTCTTT
CASGPGTGILDTEAFF
>few|TRBJ1-3|NA|TRBV12-5
TGTGCTAGTGGGGACAGAGAGGAATACACCATATATTTT
CASGDREEYTIYF
>NA|TRBJ2-1|TRBD2|TRBV7-2
TGTGCCAGCAGCTTAGTACTGGGACTAGCGGCCAATGAGCAGTTCTTC
CASSLVLGLAANEQFF
>NA|TRBJ2-2|NA|TRBV2
TGTGCCAGCTCGGCAGGGGCTCGCACCGGGGAGCTGTTTTTT
CASSAGARTGELFF
>NA|TRBJ2-1|NA|TRBV6-1
TGTGCCAGCAGTGGACAGAAATCCTCAGGGTTCAGCTCCTACAATGAGCAGTTCTTC
CASSGQKSSGFSSYNEQFF
>NA|TRBJ1-6|TRBD1|TRBV25-1
TGTGCCAGCAGTGGATTGACAGGGAAGAACAATTCACCCCTCCACTTT
CASSGLTGKNNSPLHF
>NA|TRBJ1-2|NA|TRBV2
TGTGCCAGCAGCCCAGGGATTTACTATGGCTACACCTTC
CASSPGIYYGYTF
>NA|TRBJ2-5|TRBD2|TRBV13
TGTGCCAGCAGCTTCTCAATTTCCGGGACTAGCGGGGGGGTGAAGACCCAGTACTTC
CASSFSISGTSGGVKTQYF
>NA|TRBJ2-3|NA|TRBV7-9
TGTGCCAGCAGCTCCGGGACTTTCGCAGATACGCAGTATTTT
CASSSGTFADTQYF
>NA|TRBJ2-5|NA|TRBV5-5
TGTGCCAGCAGCCGGACGGGGGGCGCTCCGCAAGAGACCCAGTACTTC
CASSRTGGAPQETQYF
>NA|TRBJ2-1|NA|TRBV11-3
TGTGCCAGCAGCCTTGGGACTGTCAATGAGCAGTTCTTC
CASSLGTVNEQFF
>few|TRBJ2-2|TRBD1|TRBV24-1
TGTGCCACCAGTGATTTGGGGCAGGGGGTCAACACCGGGGAGCTGTTTTTT
CATSDLGQGVNTGELFF
>medium-sized|TRBJ1-1|NA|TRBV7-3
TGTGCCAGCAGCTTAGGTCCCAGTTTGGAAGCTTTCTTT
CASSLGPSLEAFF
>NA|TRBJ1-2|NA|TRBV21-1
TGTGCCAGCAGCCTACTCAGCACGCACCAGGGGAGCTATGGCTACACCTTC
CASSLLSTHQGSYGYTF
>NA|TRBJ1-1|NA|TRBV2
TGTGCCAGCAGTCCGCAGGGAACTGAAGCTTTCTTT
CASSPQGTEAFF
>NA|TRBJ2-5|TRBD2|TRBV18
TGTGCCAGCTCACCCCCGGTGTCTAGCGGGGGACGGAGAAAAGAGACCCAGTACTTC
CASSPPVSSGGRRKETQYF
>NA|TRBJ1-1|NA|TRBV14
TGTGCCAGCAGCCGAGGGACTAACACTGAAGCTTTCTTT
CASSRGTNTEAFF
>once|TRBJ2-2|NA|TRBV5-1
TGCGCCAGCAGTTTGAGTTTTGGCGGGGCGAACACCGGGGAGCTGTTTTTT
CASSLSFGGANTGELFF
>NA|TRBJ2-5|TRBD2|TRBV5-4
TGTGCCAGCAGCCCGGGACTAGCGGGAGAAGAGACCCAGTACTTC
CASSPGLAGEETQYF